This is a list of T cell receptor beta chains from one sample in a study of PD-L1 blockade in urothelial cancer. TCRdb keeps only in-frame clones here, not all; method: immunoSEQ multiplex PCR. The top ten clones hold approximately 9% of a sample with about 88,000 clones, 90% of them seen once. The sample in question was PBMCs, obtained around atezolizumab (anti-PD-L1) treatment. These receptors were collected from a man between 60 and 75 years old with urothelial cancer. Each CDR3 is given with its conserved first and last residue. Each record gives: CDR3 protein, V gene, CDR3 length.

CDR3 protein: CASSLAQSGGADTQYF; V gene: TRBV7-2; CDR3 length: 16
CDR3 protein: CASSPPGQATQETQYF; V gene: TRBV5-6; CDR3 length: 16
CDR3 protein: CASSVDLDTSTDTQYF; V gene: TRBV9; CDR3 length: 16
CDR3 protein: CATSRGQGSNTEAFF; V gene: TRBV15; CDR3 length: 15
CDR3 protein: CASSQSTSGRFENEQFF; V gene: TRBV4-2; CDR3 length: 17
CDR3 protein: CASSPRKRSTDTQYF; V gene: TRBV11-2; CDR3 length: 15
CDR3 protein: CATSRSWTGNEQFF; V gene: TRBV15; CDR3 length: 14
CDR3 protein: CASNLQGARGAEAFF; V gene: TRBV6-1; CDR3 length: 15
CDR3 protein: CASSLVGNRQYF; V gene: TRBV7-2; CDR3 length: 12
CDR3 protein: CASSTRAISTGANVLTF; V gene: TRBV7-3; CDR3 length: 17
CDR3 protein: CASSTTSGGYYEQYF; V gene: TRBV19; CDR3 length: 15
CDR3 protein: CASSLRVDYEQYF; V gene: TRBV6-5; CDR3 length: 13
CDR3 protein: CASTPTVGATQYF; V gene: TRBV2; CDR3 length: 13
CDR3 protein: CASSLVIGTETTDTQYF; V gene: TRBV5-1; CDR3 length: 17
CDR3 protein: CASSDGKQAGRGEQYF; V gene: TRBV6-1; CDR3 length: 16
CDR3 protein: CASSPPGTSGRSAGELFF; V gene: TRBV9; CDR3 length: 18
CDR3 protein: CASSLASGGSHEQYF; V gene: TRBV7-9; CDR3 length: 15